The clone carrying this T cell receptor beta chain was seen at least ten times. Its antigen is unknown. Each CDR3 protein gets one entry after TCRdb re-called the 5' RACE reads with MiXCR. This sample has tens of thousands of distinct CDR3 sequences, with just over 2.5% found just once. This sample is drawn from a study of CD8 T cells in ankylosing spondylitis. Findings and limits, study-wide: Those disease-linked clones were CD8+; they were also relatively rare in peripheral blood. Reports say disease-linked clones showed up significantly more in matched ankylosing spondylitis synovial fluid. A TCR beta motif of roughly eight highly homologous variants appeared characteristic of ankylosing spondylitis blood. Some of these motif variants have turned up before, in reports on reactive arthritis synovial fluid and blood.

The V segment lost 4 bases and the J segment 7 bases; nucleotides outside the gene matches: 8. The CDR3 is 16 amino acids. Germline V gene data show CDR1 as SGDLS and CDR2 as YYNGEE. The clonotype comes from a female donor with ankylosing spondylitis or in good health (not recorded which). Sequencing was carried out using blood, either unsorted or a sorted T cell fraction (not recorded which). The rearrangement uses TRBV9 and TRBJ2-1, with TRBD2 matching 13 bases. As DNA, the CDR3 is TGTGCCAGCAGCCCCCGACTAGCGGGAGGATCGAATGAGCAGTTCTTC. Its protein is CASSPRLAGGSNEQFF.